These 12 T cell receptor beta chains came from one sample sequenced in a study of cytomegalovirus exposure and HLA in healthy donors. The PCR employed 60 Vbeta primers together with 13 Jbeta primers. The table came from immunoSEQ multiplex PCR; TCRdb's copy has only in-frame clones and leaves some out. The sample holds about 140,000 clones, around 73% seen once. The sequenced sample was PBMCs. The origin of the receptors is a female donor in good health and CMV-seronegative.

This clone was seen just once. The genes are TRBV7-3 and TRBJ1-3; 7 bases are shared with TRBD1. In germline, CDR1 is SGHTA, CDR2 FQGTGA. This CDR3 has 15 amino acids. Trimming removed 5 bases from V and 4 bases from J; junction bases left unmatched: 8. The CDR3 DNA follows: TGTGCCAGCAGCCAGACAGGGAGCCCCGGAAACACCATATATTTT. Protein: CASSQTGSPGNTIYF.

This chain links TRBV27 with TRBJ2-5; 7 nucleotides match TRBD1. The J call may be incorrect, as the DNA end agrees better with TRBJ2-7. The CDR3 extends over 15 amino acids. Germline V gene data show CDR1 as MNHEY and CDR2 as SMNVEV (reference sequence). The CDR3 DNA is TGTGCCAGCAGGGTCTTAGACAGGGAATTTAGCGAGCAGTACTTC. Protein: CASRVLDREFSEQYF.

Comments on this clone: Other nucleotide sequences from this sample produce the same CDR3. The chain carries TRBV4-2 and TRBJ1-1, with 10 bases that match TRBD1. The CDR3 runs to 15 residues. The germline V gene has CDR1 LGHNA and CDR2 YNFKEQ. V was pared by 1 base and J by 4 bases, with 3 bases of the junction left unmatched. CDR3 protein: CASSQARTGGTEAFF. In DNA, the CDR3 is TGTGCCAGCAGCCAAGCAAGGACAGGGGGCACTGAAGCTTTCTTT.

This clone has more than one count but fewer than ten. The V gene is TRBV7-2, the J gene TRBJ1-2, with D possibly TRBD1 on 6 matching bases. V was pared by 3 bases and J by 2 bases, with 10 bases between. The CDR3 has 14 amino acids. Germline V gene sequence: CDR1 SGHTA, CDR2 FQGNSA. DNA of the CDR3: TGTGCCAGCAGCTTGGGCCAGGGGAACTATGGCTACACCTTC. It specifies CASSLGQGNYGYTF. The whole variable domain, filled in from reference TRBV7-2 and TRBJ1-2, reads GAGVSQSPSNKVTEKGKDVELRCDPISGHTALYWYRQSLGQGLEFLIYFQGNSAPDKSGLPSDRFSAERTGGSVSTLTIQRTQQEDSAVYLCASSLGQGNYGYTFGSGTRLTVV.

V is TRBV9 and J is TRBJ1-5; D is perhaps TRBD1 (5 bases). Germline CDR1 and CDR2: SGDLS and YYNGEE. The CDR3 contains 14 residues. Deletions cut 4 bases from V and 6 bases from J, with 14 bases between. The CDR3, as DNA: TGTGCCAGCAGCCGGCGGTTGGGGGGTCAGCCCCAGCATTTT. This encodes CASSRRLGGQPQHF.

The rearrangement joins TRBV2 to TRBJ1-2, with TRBD1 identical over 7 bases. Trimming cost V 5 bases and J 4 bases; bases outside gene matches: 1. CDR1 is SNHLY, CDR2 FYNNEI, per germline. This CDR3 spans 12 amino acids. DNA for the CDR3: TGTGCCAGCAGTAGGGACAGCTATGGCTACACCTTC. This gives the protein CASSRDSYGYTF.

This clone was seen a few times. The chain has TRBV5-1 and TRBJ1-2; 7 positions agree with TRBD1. Germline V gives CDR1 SGHRS, CDR2 YFSETQ. The trim removed 3 bases at V and 3 bases at J, leaving 5 bases unmatched. This CDR3 has 14 amino acids. The CDR3 DNA follows: TGCGCCAGCAGCTCGTTCGGACAGGACTATGGCTACACCTTC. It codes for CASSSFGQDYGYTF. Full variable domain (outside the CDR3, taken from reference TRBV5-1 and TRBJ1-2): KAGVTQTPRYLIKTRGQQVTLSCSPISGHRSVSWYQQTPGQGLQFLFEYFSETQRNKGNFPGRFSGRQFSNSRSEMNVSTLELGDSALYLCASSSFGQDYGYTFGSGTRLTVV.

This clone was seen once. The CDR3 coding sequence is TGTGCCAGCAGCTTATCCCAGTACCAAGAGACCCAGTACTTC. It codes for CASSLSQYQETQYF. V gene TRBV7-9 combines with J gene TRBJ2-5; no firm D call. Germline V gives CDR1 SEHNR, CDR2 FQNEAQ (reference sequence). This CDR3 has 14 residues. V was trimmed by 2 bases and J by 0 bases, leaving 7 bases between them.

The chain employs TRBV28 and TRBJ1-5; no clear D gene. The CDR3 is 12 amino acids. Trimming took off 7 bases at V and 5 bases at J, with 9 bases between the two ends. Germline V gene lookup returns CDR1 MDHEN and CDR2 SYDVKM. The CDR3 is CASMVADQPQHF. In DNA form, the CDR3 reads TGTGCCAGCATGGTGGCCGATCAGCCCCAGCATTTT. Using reference TRBV28 and TRBJ1-5 for the parts outside the CDR3, the full variable domain is DVKVTQSSRYLVKRTGEKVFLECVQDMDHENMFWYRQDPGLGLRLIYFSYDVKMKEKGDIPEGYSVSREKKERFSLILESASTNQTSMYLCASMVADQPQHFGDGTRLSIL.

This sequence joins TRBV28 and TRBJ2-5; TRBD1 aligns across 8 bases. The ends lost 6 bases at V and 7 bases at J; junction bases unmatched: 13. The CDR3 is 15 amino acids. The V gene's germline CDR1 is MDHEN and CDR2 SYDVKM. CDR3 in amino acids: CASRPIVAGGLTQYF. The DNA of the CDR3 is TGTGCCAGCAGACCCATTGTGGCAGGGGGCTTGACCCAGTACTTC.

This clone showed up just a few times. The chain combines TRBV19 with TRBJ2-2; no clear D gene. The V end was cut by 6 bases, the J end by 7 bases, with 9 bases between. The CDR3 runs 12 residues. Germline CDR1 LNHDA, CDR2 SQIVND (reference sequence). CDR3: CASSAKHGELFF. CDR3 DNA: TGTGCCAGTAGCGCGAAGCACGGGGAGCTGTTTTTT.

The table lists this clone with a few counts. The chain links TRBV11-3 to TRBJ2-7; TRBD2 matches 7 bases. The CDR3 has 14 amino acids. V shed 4 bases, J shed 3 bases, and the junction held 6 bases outside the gene matches. Germline CDR1 SGHNT, CDR2 YENEEA. The CDR3 here is CASSSTGGLYEQYF. CDR3 sequence (DNA): TGTGCCAGCAGCTCTACGGGGGGTCTCTACGAGCAGTACTTC. Filled out from reference TRBV11-3 and TRBJ2-7, the complete variable domain reads EAGVVQSPRYKIIEKKQPVAFWCNPISGHNTLYWYLQNLGQGPELLIRYENEEAVDDSQLPKDRFSAERLKGVDSTLKIQPAELGDSAVYLCASSSTGGLYEQYFGPGTRLTVT.